This passage covers 8 T cell receptor beta chains from one sample sequenced in a study of a mutant IDH1 vaccine in newly diagnosed glioma. These TCRs are of unknown antigen specificity. Profiling relied on immunoSEQ multiplex PCR, and the TCRdb table lists in-frame clones only, not all of them. The sample contains roughly 62,000 clones, 70% to 90% of which appear only once. Time point noted: week 11, during vaccination. Doses consisted of 300 ug of mutant IDH1 20-mer peptide each, paired with topical imiquimod. The starting material was PBMCs, obtained from a glioma patient whose treatment included an IDH1 peptide vaccine. The receptors were sampled from a man aged 40-55 years with glioma.

The V gene is TRBV2, the J gene TRBJ1-1; D might be TRBD1 (5 bases). Germline CDR1 is SNHLY and CDR2 is FYNNEI. V dropped 4 bases and J dropped 2 bases, with 11 bases sitting between them. The CDR3 has 14 amino acids. The CDR3 sequence: CASSVDRYNTEAFF. For the CDR3, the DNA is TGTGCCAGCAGTGTCGACAGATATAACACTGAAGCTTTCTTT.

This rearrangement joins TRBV9 to TRBJ1-6; 7 nucleotides align to TRBD1. The CDR3 totals 14 residues. V trimming: 3 bases; J trimming: 7 bases; junction bases outside the gene matches: 4. The germline V gene has CDR1 SGDLS and CDR2 YYNGEE. The CDR3 here is CASSAGQRNSPLHF. CDR3 nucleotides: TGTGCCAGCAGCGCGGGACAGCGCAATTCACCCCTCCACTTT.

The chain carries TRBV5-4 and TRBJ1-2, with TRBD1 matching 7 bases. This CDR3 contains 15 residues. J gave up 4 bases and V 2 bases, and 8 bases lay outside the gene matches. Per the germline V gene, CDR1 is SGHNT and CDR2 is YYREEE (reference sequence). The CDR3 region has the DNA TGTGCCAGCAGCTTACAGTCGACAGGGACCTATGGCTACACCTTC. It encodes CASSLQSTGTYGYTF. Complete variable domain (other parts from reference TRBV5-4 and TRBJ1-2): ETGVTQSPTHLIKTRGQQVTLRCSSQSGHNTVSWYQQALGQGPQFIFQYYREEENGRGNFPPRFSGLQFPNYSSELNVNALELDDSALYLCASSLQSTGTYGYTFGSGTRLTVV.

This chain connects TRBV11-3 to TRBJ1-6, with D uncertain. The CDR3 covers 13 residues. Germline CDR1 reads SGHNT; CDR2 reads YENEEA. With 3 bases removed from V and 8 bases from J, the gap between germline ends came to 8 bases. In DNA form, the CDR3 reads TGTGCCAGCAGCTTGGGGAACCATTCACCCCTCCACTTT. Its translation: CASSLGNHSPLHF.

The V call is TRBV5-1, the J call TRBJ1-2; 8 positions agree with TRBD1. This CDR3 is built from 14 residues. Germline V CDR1 and CDR2: SGHRS, YFSETQ. Germline trimming cut 4 bases from V and 4 bases from J; bases unmatched to any gene: 6. CDR3 residues: CASSPSGTGYGYTF. For the CDR3, the DNA is TGCGCCAGCAGCCCCTCCGGGACAGGCTATGGCTACACCTTC.

The rearrangement uses TRBV19 and TRBJ1-2, with D uncertain. V lost 5 bases, J lost 0 bases, and 13 bases lay in between. The CDR3 spans 15 residues. Germline-derived CDR1 and CDR2 are LNHDA and SQIVND (reference sequence). CDR3 amino acids: CASSVRTESNYGYTF. As DNA, the CDR3 is TGTGCCAGTAGTGTTCGGACGGAATCTAACTATGGCTACACCTTC. The entire variable domain, with the rest obtained from reference TRBV19 and TRBJ1-2, is as follows: DGGITQSPKYLFRKEGQNVTLSCEQNLNHDAMYWYRQDPGQGLRLIYYSQIVNDFQKGDIAEGYSVSREKKESFPLTVTSAQKNPTAFYLCASSVRTESNYGYTFGSGTRLTVV.

CDR3 region: CASSPPPGLNTEAFF. As DNA, the CDR3 is TGTGCCAGTAGCCCCCCCCCGGGCTTGAACACTGAAGCTTTCTTT. V usage is TRBV19 and J usage is TRBJ1-1; D is ambiguous. The CDR3 contains 15 residues. Trimming removed 6 bases from V and 0 bases from J, with 14 bases in between. Germline-derived CDR1 and CDR2 are LNHDA and SQIVND (reference sequence).

V gene TRBV29-1 combines with J gene TRBJ1-1; TRBD1 matches at 10 bases. The length of the CDR3 is 15 residues. CDR1 and CDR2 from the germline V gene are SQVTM and ANQGSEA. Trimming at V came to 7 bases and at J to 3 bases, leaving 11 bases not matched to a gene. The CDR3 nucleotides are TGCAGCGCCCGGGACAGGGGAGATGGAGACACTGAAGCTTTCTTT. Translation: CSARDRGDGDTEAFF.